The rows below give T cell receptor beta chains drawn from one sample of a study of cytomegalovirus exposure and HLA in healthy donors. Some clones are missing from TCRdb's copy, which holds only in-frame ones; the method was immunoSEQ multiplex PCR. The sample has roughly 200,000 clones; around 80% are singletons. The sequenced material came from PBMCs. These receptors all stem from a woman in her 40s in good health and CMV-seronegative. Each CDR3 is given with its conserved first and last residue. D genes are given only for firm matches. For some rows the clone size is stated as once, few or many, or as a class when expanded; others skip it.

TRBJ1-4 | TRBD1 | - | 15 | TRBV30 | TGTGCCTGGAGTACAACGACAGGGGTGCATGAAAAACTGTTTTTT | CAWSTTTGVHEKLFF
TRBJ2-1 | TRBD2 | few | 14 | TRBV5-1 | TGCGCCAGCAGCTTAGCGGGAGGGAGCAATGAGCAGTTCTTC | CASSLAGGSNEQFF
TRBJ1-2 | - | - | 13 | TRBV19 | TGTGCCAGTAGTATCAGGGGAGACTATGGCTACACCTTC | CASSIRGDYGYTF
TRBJ1-1 | - | few | 13 | TRBV6-5 | TGTGCCAGCAGAACGACAGTGGACGGTGAAGCTTTCTTT | CASRTTVDGEAFF
TRBJ2-1 | - | - | 12 | TRBV11-2 | TGTGCCAGCAGCGGCGGGACAGCTGAGCAGTTCTTC | CASSGGTAEQFF
TRBJ2-7 | TRBD2 | - | 17 | TRBV19 | TGTGCCAGTAGTATGGGCAAGGGACTAGCGGGTTTCTACGAGCAGTACTTC | CASSMGKGLAGFYEQYF
TRBJ2-7 | TRBD1 | few | 14 | TRBV5-1 | TGCGCCAGCAGCTTGTCAACAGGGGCAAACGAGCAGTACTTC | CASSLSTGANEQYF
TRBJ2-5 | - | few | 14 | TRBV14 | TGTGCCAGCAGCGGCGGAGGCCTCCAAGAGACCCAGTACTTC | CASSGGGLQETQYF
TRBJ2-7 | - | few | 11 | TRBV10-2 | TGCGCCAGCAGTGAGTCCAACGAGCAGTACTTC | CASSESNEQYF
TRBJ1-1 | - | - | 14 | TRBV12-5 | TGTGCTAGTGGCCCCGCACAAGTGGACACTGAAGCTTTCTTT | CASGPAQVDTEAFF
TRBJ1-3 | - | - | 12 | TRBV4-3 | TGCGCCAGCAGCCAAGATCGTAACACCATATATTTT | CASSQDRNTIYF
TRBJ1-3 | TRBD1 | - | 15 | TRBV19 | TGTGCCAGTGCCGGGACAGTCGGCTCTGGAAACACCATATATTTT | CASAGTVGSGNTIYF
TRBJ2-5 | - | - | 15 | TRBV6-5 | TGTGCCAGCAGTCATAACGGGCGGGCAGAAGAGACCCAGTACTTC | CASSHNGRAEETQYF
TRBJ2-3 | - | few | 16 | TRBV10-3 | TGTGCCATCAGTGAGTCATGGGGAGCTAACACAGATACGCAGTATTTT | CAISESWGANTDTQYF
TRBJ2-7 | - | - | 13 | TRBV29-1 | TGCAGCGTTGCAAGGACATACTCCTACGAGCAGTACTTC | CSVARTYSYEQYF
TRBJ1-3 | - | - | 14 | TRBV19 | TGTGCCAGTAGGATCACGGTAACTGGAAACACCATATATTTT | CASRITVTGNTIYF
TRBJ1-6 | TRBD1 | - | 15 | TRBV4-2 | TGTGCCAGCAGCCAAGAAGGACAGGGTAATTCACCCCTCCACTTT | CASSQEGQGNSPLHF
TRBJ2-2 | TRBD2 | once | 14 | TRBV19 | TGTGCCGGAGAGCGGGGGGGCCGCGCCGGGGAGCTGTTTTTT | CAGERGGRAGELFF
TRBJ1-5 | - | - | 13 | TRBV6-1 | TGTGCCAGCAGTGAAGCGCCGGGTCAGCCCCAGCATTTT | CASSEAPGQPQHF
TRBJ1-6 | TRBD1 | once | 15 | TRBV28 | TGTGCCAGCAGTTTAGCCGGACAGGGGGGATCACCCCTCCACTTT | CASSLAGQGGSPLHF
TRBJ1-1 | - | - | 14 | TRBV27 | TGTGCCAGCAGTTACGGACTCTTGAACACTGAAGCTTTCTTT | CASSYGLLNTEAFF
TRBJ1-4 | TRBD1 | few | 13 | TRBV29-1 | TGCAGCGTTATGCGGACAGGGGCGCAAAAACTGTTTTTT | CSVMRTGAQKLFF
TRBJ1-2 | - | - | 13 | TRBV6-6 | TGTGCCAGCAGTTACGAGGGTTGGAGTGGCTACACCTTC | CASSYEGWSGYTF
TRBJ1-5 | - | - | 14 | TRBV19 | TGTGCCAGTAGTCAGGGGCTCGGAGATCAGCCCCAGCATTTT | CASSQGLGDQPQHF
TRBJ2-7 | TRBD1 | once | 14 | TRBV19 | TGTGCCAGTAGCCGGGACAGGCTAACCTACGAGCAGTACTTC | CASSRDRLTYEQYF
TRBJ2-7 | - | - | 14 | TRBV19 | TGTGCCAGTAGTAGCAGGTCACTCGGATACGAGCAGTACTTC | CASSSRSLGYEQYF
TRBJ2-1 | TRBD2 | - | 16 | TRBV15 | TGTGCCACCAGTCGAGAGGGCGGGAGGGGGGACAATGAGCAGTTCTTC | CATSREGGRGDNEQFF
TRBJ2-1 | TRBD2 | - | 16 | TRBV10-3 | TGTGCCATCAGTGGTACACTAGCGGGAAACTACAATGAGCAGTTCTTC | CAISGTLAGNYNEQFF
TRBJ1-6 | - | - | 16 | TRBV30 | TGTGCCTGGAGTGTACTGGGGGGCTCCTATAATTCACCCCTCCACTTT | CAWSVLGGSYNSPLHF
TRBJ2-1 | - | - | 15 | TRBV18 | TGTGCCAGCTCACCACCACAGCCAACCCACAATGAGCAGTTCTTC | CASSPPQPTHNEQFF
TRBJ2-6 | TRBD1 | - | 18 | TRBV19 | TGTGCCAGTAGTGCATACGGGACAGCACGCTCTGGGGCCAACGTCCTGACTTTC | CASSAYGTARSGANVLTF
TRBJ2-1 | TRBD2 | - | 13 | TRBV10-1 | TGCGCCAGCGGCCCTAGCGGGGGACGGGAGCAGTTCTTC | CASGPSGGREQFF
TRBJ2-2 | - | - | 13 | TRBV7-2 | TGTGCCAGCAGCTTAGTTATCGGCGGGGAGCTGTTTTTT | CASSLVIGGELFF
TRBJ2-7 | TRBD1 | - | 15 | TRBV5-1 | TGCGCCAGCAGCTTGGCCAGACAGGGTTCCTACGAGCAGTACTTC | CASSLARQGSYEQYF
TRBJ2-3 | TRBD2 | - | 15 | TRBV30 | TGTGCCTGGAGTGGGGGTAGCGGGCGCACAGATACGCAGTATTTT | CAWSGGSGRTDTQYF
TRBJ2-7 | - | - | 13 | TRBV5-4 | TGTGCCAGCATGGGGGGGCCCCCCTACGAGCAGTACTTC | CASMGGPPYEQYF
TRBJ2-7 | TRBD1 | - | 15 | TRBV6-1 | TGTGCCAGCAGTGAAGGGAACAGGGGCCCCTACGAGCAGTACTTC | CASSEGNRGPYEQYF
TRBJ1-1 | - | - | 14 | TRBV29-1 | TGCAGCGTTGCGGGCTACGAGGGTCACACTGAAGCTTTCTTT | CSVAGYEGHTEAFF
TRBJ1-1 | - | - | 12 | TRBV7-9 | TGTGCCAGCAGCCCCGGGGGGATAGAAGCTTTCTTT | CASSPGGIEAFF
TRBJ2-7 | TRBD1 | - | 12 | TRBV6-1 | TGTGCCAGCAAAGGACAGGGCTACGAGCAGTACTTC | CASKGQGYEQYF